This TCR beta chain is from a study of shared clonotypes between healthy human individuals. Assay: immunoSEQ multiplex PCR; the TCRdb copy retains only in-frame clones and omits some. The repertoire holds roughly 2.6 million clones, with around 90% as singletons. V lost 3 bases to trimming and J lost 1 base, with 7 bases between them. The CDR3 is 14 residues long. Germline CDR1 is ENHRY and CDR2 is SYGVKD. In the case of this clone: Additional DNA sequences in this sample encode the identical CDR3.

The rearrangement joins TRBV10-3 to TRBJ1-3, with no clear D. This TCR was recovered from a man aged 18 to 29 in good health. Sequenced: naive CD4+ T cells sorted from blood. Subset: CD45RA+ positively selected. The CDR3 DNA is TGTGCCATCAGTGATGGCTTTTCTGGAAACACCATATATTTT. Protein product: CAISDGFSGNTIYF.